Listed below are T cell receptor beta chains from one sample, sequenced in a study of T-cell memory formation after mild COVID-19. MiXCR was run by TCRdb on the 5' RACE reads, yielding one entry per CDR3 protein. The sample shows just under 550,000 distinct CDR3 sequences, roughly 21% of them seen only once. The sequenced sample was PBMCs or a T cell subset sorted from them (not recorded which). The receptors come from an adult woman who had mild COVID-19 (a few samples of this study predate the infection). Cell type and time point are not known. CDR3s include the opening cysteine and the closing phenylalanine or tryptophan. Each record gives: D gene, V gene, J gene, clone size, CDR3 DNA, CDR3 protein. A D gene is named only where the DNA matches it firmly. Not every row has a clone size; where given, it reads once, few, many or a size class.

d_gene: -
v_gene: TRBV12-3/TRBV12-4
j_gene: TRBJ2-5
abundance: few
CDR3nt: TGTGCCAGCAGTTTACAGGGGTCCAGACAGGTTAAAGAGACCCAGTACTTC
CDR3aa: CASSLQGSRQVKETQYF

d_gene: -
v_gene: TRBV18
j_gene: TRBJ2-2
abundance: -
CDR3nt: TGTGCCAGCTCATCGGGTCAGCGGCAGAACACCGGGGAGCTGTTTTTT
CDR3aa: CASSSGQRQNTGELFF

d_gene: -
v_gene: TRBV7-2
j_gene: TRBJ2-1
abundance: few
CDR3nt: TGTGCCAGCAGGCCGGCTCCGGGGGGCCAATACAATGAGCAGTTCTTC
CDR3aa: CASRPAPGGQYNEQFF

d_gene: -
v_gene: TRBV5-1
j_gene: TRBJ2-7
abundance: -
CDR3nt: TGCGCCAGCAGCTTGTTTACGGGGGCCATCTCCTACGAGCAGTACTTC
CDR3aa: CASSLFTGAISYEQYF

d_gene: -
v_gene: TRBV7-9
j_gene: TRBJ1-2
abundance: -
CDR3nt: TGTGCCAGCAGCTTCAGTCCCATCTATGGCTACACCTTC
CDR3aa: CASSFSPIYGYTF

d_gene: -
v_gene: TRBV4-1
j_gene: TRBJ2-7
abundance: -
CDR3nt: TGCGCCAGCAGCCAAGATCAGGGGTCATCCGAGCAGTACTTC
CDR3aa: CASSQDQGSSEQYF

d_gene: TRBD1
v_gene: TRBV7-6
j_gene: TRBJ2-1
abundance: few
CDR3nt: TGTGCCAGCAGCACAGGGGAATTCTACAATGAGCAGTTCTTC
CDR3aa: CASSTGEFYNEQFF

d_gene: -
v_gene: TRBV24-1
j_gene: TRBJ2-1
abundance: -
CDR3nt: TGTGCCACCAGTGATTTAGAACGGGTCGGAGGGGAGCAGTTCTTC
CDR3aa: CATSDLERVGGEQFF

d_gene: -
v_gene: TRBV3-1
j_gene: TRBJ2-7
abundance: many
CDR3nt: TGTGCCAGCAGCCCAACTAGGGCTTCCTACGAGCAGTACTTC
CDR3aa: CASSPTRASYEQYF

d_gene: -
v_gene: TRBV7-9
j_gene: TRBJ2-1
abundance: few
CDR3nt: TGTGCCAGCAGCTTAGGAGGCGCGGCGGACTCCTACAATGAGCAGTTCTTC
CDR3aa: CASSLGGAADSYNEQFF

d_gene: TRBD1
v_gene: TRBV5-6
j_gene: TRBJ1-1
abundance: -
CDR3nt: TGTGCCAGCAGCTTGGTGGGACAGGGCGCCGTTTACACTGAAGCTTTCTTT
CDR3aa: CASSLVGQGAVYTEAFF

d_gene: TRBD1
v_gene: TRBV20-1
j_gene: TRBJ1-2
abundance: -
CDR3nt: TGCAGTGCGTTAACCGGGACAGGGGGAACGGAATATGGCTACACCTTC
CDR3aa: CSALTGTGGTEYGYTF

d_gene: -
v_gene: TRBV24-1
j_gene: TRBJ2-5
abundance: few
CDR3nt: TGTGCCACCAGTGTCCAGGGACCAGGGCCCCAGTACTTC
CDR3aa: CATSVQGPGPQYF

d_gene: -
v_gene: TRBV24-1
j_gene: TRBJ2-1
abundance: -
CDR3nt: TGTGCCACCAGTGATTTTTCGAATGAGCAGTTCTTC
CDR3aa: CATSDFSNEQFF

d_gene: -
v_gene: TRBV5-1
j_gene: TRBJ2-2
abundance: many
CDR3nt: TGTGCCAGCAGCTTAGTGGCGGGAAACACCGGGGAGCTGTTTTTT
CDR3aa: CASSLVAGNTGELFF

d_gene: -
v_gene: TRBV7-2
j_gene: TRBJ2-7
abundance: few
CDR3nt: TGTGCCAGCAGCTTATGGGGGGTCGCCTACGAGCAGTACTTC
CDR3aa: CASSLWGVAYEQYF

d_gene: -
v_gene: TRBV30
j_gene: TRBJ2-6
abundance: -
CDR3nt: TGTGCCTGGACTACATCTGAGAGGGAGATCGGGGCCAACGTCCTGACTTTC
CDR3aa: CAWTTSEREIGANVLTF